These T cell receptor beta chains were read from a single sample in a study of radiation and T cells in renal cell carcinoma. Clones were sequenced by immunoSEQ multiplex PCR, and TCRdb holds only the in-frame ones, with some missing. Among about 76,000 clones listed, nearly 90% were seen once. The sequenced sample was blood, obtained from a patient whose treatment included radiotherapy and nephrectomy. The receptor source for this set is a woman in her sixties or seventies with renal cell carcinoma. The CDR3 runs from the conserved cysteine through the conserved F or W.

TRBV29-1	TRBJ2-3	CSARGGADTQYF
TRBV6-1	TRBJ2-3	CASSSAGSTDTQYF
TRBV5-1	TRBJ1-1	CASSSVGWDTEAFF
TRBV28	TRBJ1-2	CASRPRGNYGYTF
TRBV11-3	TRBJ2-2	CASSLGVNTGELFF
TRBV6-5	TRBJ1-4	CASSYAGGSGEKLFF
TRBV13	TRBJ1-2	CASSLGIQEGYTF
TRBV9	TRBJ1-3	CASSAPHRGRGNTIYF
TRBV15	TRBJ2-7	CATSRLGTAASYEQYF
TRBV29-1	TRBJ2-5	CSVEGPGGATETQYF
TRBV15	TRBJ2-3	CATSRGDLAGSTDTQYF
TRBV28	TRBJ2-1	CASRFSGGNNEQFF
TRBV7-2	TRBJ2-7	CASSLQRGFSYEQYF
TRBV5-1	TRBJ1-2	CASRQGVSNYGYTF
TRBV28	TRBJ2-1	CASSSGLVSEQFF
TRBV27	TRBJ2-7	CASRDAGEGEQYF
TRBV19	TRBJ1-5	CASSIGGNSNQPQHF
TRBV9	TRBJ2-3	CASSVDGRGGTDTQYF
TRBV19	TRBJ1-5	CASSIVNQPQHF
TRBV6-6	TRBJ2-7	CASSYSGVTYEQYF
TRBV28	TRBJ1-5	CASSQIGQGRGQPQHF
TRBV30	TRBJ2-5	CAWKGQKQETQYF